These 15 T cell receptor beta chains share one sample of origin, sequenced in a study of metastatic and nonmetastatic thyroid tumors. TCRdb reprocessed the PCR reads via MiXCR. The table lists under 40,000 clones, roughly 17% of them singletons. There were no patients who had received any treatment before thyroid surgery. Sequencing was done on a sample of blood. All receptors come from a female donor with papillary thyroid cancer or a benign thyroid nodule (not recorded which). Some clones in this sample may be carry-over from other donors' samples.

This clone was seen a single time. This sequence joins TRBV7-2 and TRBJ1-2; 8 bases match TRBD1. This CDR3 contains 14 residues. Germline trimming cut 2 bases from V and 4 bases from J; bases unmatched to any gene: 3. Germline assignment: CDR1 SGHTA and CDR2 FQGNSA. CDR3 bases: TGTGCCAGCAGCTTACAGGGACAGGCCTATGGCTACACCTTC. Translated: CASSLQGQAYGYTF.

The chain has TRBV7-8 and TRBJ1-5; D not certain. CDR3 length equals 14 residues. The germline V and J ends were trimmed by 5 bases and 5 bases, with 13 bases remaining between them. Germline lookup yields CDR1 SGHVS and CDR2 FQNEAQ. CDR3 loop: CASSPGSSHQPQHF. CDR3 DNA: TGTGCCAGCAGCCCTGGGTCCTCTCATCAGCCCCAGCATTTT.

This clone was detected ten times or more. The chain uses TRBV7-9 and TRBJ2-7, with TRBD1 matching over 9 bases. In germline, CDR1 is SEHNR, CDR2 FQNEAQ (reference sequence). V shed 4 bases and J 2 bases; nucleotides not matched to a gene: 6. The CDR3 length is 15 residues. The CDR3 is CASSSGGTGTYEQYF. The CDR3 nucleotides are TGTGCCAGCAGCTCAGGAGGGACAGGGACCTACGAGCAGTACTTC. The full variable domain, its missing parts supplied by reference TRBV7-9 and TRBJ2-7, is DTGVSQNPRHKITKRGQNVTFRCDPISEHNRLYWYRQTLGQGPEFLTYFQNEAQLEKSRLLSDRFSAERPKGSFSTLEIQRTEQGDSAMYLCASSSGGTGTYEQYFGPGTRLTVT.

This clone was detected ten times or more. This chain joins TRBV7-2 and TRBJ2-3; D is undetermined. CDR3 size: 14 residues. V lost 5 bases and J lost 1, with 10 bases in between. Germline CDR1 and CDR2: SGHTA and FQGNSA. The CDR3 DNA reads as TGTGCCAGCAGCCCCGGTGGAGGCACAGATACGCAGTATTTT. This codes for CASSPGGGTDTQYF.

This clone was counted ten times or more. The chain has TRBV29-1 and TRBJ2-7; D might be TRBD2 (6 bases). The CDR3 consists of 13 residues. Trimming took off 4 bases at V and 2 bases at J, with 12 bases between the two ends. From germline, CDR1 is SQVTM and CDR2 ANQGSEA. The CDR3 bases are TGCAGCGTTGTAGCGGACGAGGCCTACGAGCAGTACTTC. Amino acids: CSVVADEAYEQYF.

The sample holds many counts of this clone. This CDR3 reads CATSDTGLAGTQYF. CDR3 bases: TGTGCCACCAGTGATACGGGACTAGCGGGCACGCAGTATTTT. The chain recombines TRBV24-1 with TRBJ2-3; 12 bases are a match to TRBD2. This CDR3 contains 14 residues. Germline V gene sequence: CDR1 KGHDR, CDR2 SFDVKD. V was pared by 3 bases and J by 9 bases, with 3 bases of the junction left unmatched.

This clone was recorded at least ten times. The chain has TRBV2 and TRBJ2-1; TRBD1 might be the D (5 bases). Germline values: CDR1 SNHLY, CDR2 FYNNEI. This CDR3 is 15 amino acids long. The ends were cut back, 4 bases at V and 0 bases at J, with 10 bases in the middle. DNA of the CDR3: TGTGCCAGCAGTGGGGGCTGGGGCTCCTACAATGAGCAGTTCTTC. This gives the protein CASSGGWGSYNEQFF.

This clone appeared many times. The chain couples TRBV14 to TRBJ2-1; TRBD2 matches 11 bases. V gave up 2 bases and J gave up 8 bases; unmatched junction bases: 11. The CDR3 extends over 17 amino acids. Germline assignment: CDR1 SGHDN and CDR2 FVKESK. CDR3 protein: CASSQLPRTSGSDEQFF. The CDR3 DNA reads TGTGCCAGCAGCCAACTACCTCGAACTAGCGGGAGTGATGAGCAGTTCTTC.

Many counts were recorded for this clone. This chain links TRBV12-5 with TRBJ2-1; 11 bases match TRBD2. Looked up from germline, CDR1 is LGHNT and CDR2 is FRNRAP. V lost 0 bases, J lost 1 base, and 17 bases stayed unmatched. CDR3 length equals 22 residues. The CDR3 DNA is TGTGCTAGTGGTTTGGTTAGTCTTGGAGGTCTAGCGGGAGGAAGGTCCTACAATGAGCAGTTCTTC. Encoded protein: CASGLVSLGGLAGGRSYNEQFF.

This clone has a count of ten or more. This chain joins TRBV12-3 or TRBV12-4 and TRBJ1-2, with unresolved D. V dropped 3 bases and J dropped 2 bases, with 13 bases sitting between them. The length of the CDR3 is 15 residues. The CDR3 bases are TGTGCCAGCAGTTTGAGGGAGTCGAGGAACTATGGCTACACCTTC. Encoded protein: CASSLRESRNYGYTF.

The CDR3 reads CASSDGTSGSTDTQYF. The CDR3, as DNA: TGTGCCAGCAGTGATGGGACTAGCGGGAGCACAGATACGCAGTATTTT. V usage is TRBV6-1 and J usage is TRBJ2-3; 12 bases line up with TRBD2. Germline V gene data show CDR1 as MNHNS and CDR2 as SASEGT. The CDR3 has 16 residues. The V and J ends lost 3 bases and 0 bases, in that order; junction bases with no gene match: 1.

This clone was observed at least ten times. The V gene is TRBV7-9, the J gene TRBJ2-7, with D possibly being TRBD2 (5 bases). Germline V gives CDR1 SEHNR, CDR2 FQNEAQ (reference sequence). The ends were cut back, 4 bases at V and 3 bases at J, with 7 bases in the middle. CDR3 length: 12 residues. The CDR3 spells CASSSGVYEQYF. The CDR3 nucleotides read TGTGCCAGCAGCTCCGGGGTCTACGAGCAGTACTTC.

In its sample, this clone was seen many times. The chain joins TRBV19 to TRBJ2-7, with TRBD1 matching over 7 bases. CDR1 LNHDA and CDR2 SQIVND come from the germline V gene (reference sequence). The CDR3 consists of 14 residues. Trimming removed 5 bases from V and 4 bases from J; junction bases left unmatched: 8. CDR3 in amino acids: CASSPTGMGYEQYF. The CDR3 DNA reads TGTGCCAGTAGTCCGACAGGGATGGGGTACGAGCAGTACTTC.

This clone was recorded at least ten times. J is TRBJ2-5 and V is TRBV4-2; TRBD2 matches 12 bases. The CDR3 is 14 amino acids. Looked up from germline, CDR1 is LGHNA and CDR2 is YNFKEQ. Trimming at V came to 8 bases and at J to 5 bases, leaving 6 bases not matched to a gene. The CDR3, as DNA: TGTGCCAGCGCAGATCTAGCGGGAGGGGAGACCCAGTACTTC. Encoded protein: CASADLAGGETQYF.

This clone is medium-sized within its sample. This CDR3 is also generated by other DNA sequences in the sample. CDR3 in amino acids: CASSRYGVHEQYF. CDR3 nucleotides: TGTGCCAGCAGCCGGTACGGGGTCCACGAGCAGTACTTC. The chain has TRBV6-1 and TRBJ2-7; TRBD2 might be the D (5 bases). V lost 6 bases and J lost 5, with 14 bases in between. This CDR3 has 13 residues. The germline V gene encodes CDR1 MNHNS and CDR2 SASEGT.